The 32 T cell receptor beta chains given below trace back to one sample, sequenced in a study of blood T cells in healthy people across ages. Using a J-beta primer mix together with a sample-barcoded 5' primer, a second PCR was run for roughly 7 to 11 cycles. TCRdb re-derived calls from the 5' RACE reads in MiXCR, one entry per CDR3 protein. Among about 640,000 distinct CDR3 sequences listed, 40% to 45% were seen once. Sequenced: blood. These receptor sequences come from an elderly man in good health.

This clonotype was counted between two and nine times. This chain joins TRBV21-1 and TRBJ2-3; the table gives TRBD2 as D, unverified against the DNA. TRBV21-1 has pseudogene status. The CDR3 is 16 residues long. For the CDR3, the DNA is TGTGCCAGCAGCAAAGCGGGGCTAGCGACCACAGATACGCAGTATTTT. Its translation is CASSKAGLATTDTQYF.

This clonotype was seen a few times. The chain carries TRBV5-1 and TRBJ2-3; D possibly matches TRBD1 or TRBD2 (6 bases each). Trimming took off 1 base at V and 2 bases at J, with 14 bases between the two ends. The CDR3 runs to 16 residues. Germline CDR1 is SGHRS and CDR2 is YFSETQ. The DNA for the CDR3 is TGCGCCAGCAGCTTGAGGGGGGCGCGGGACACAGATACGCAGTATTTT. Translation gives CASSLRGARDTDTQYF.

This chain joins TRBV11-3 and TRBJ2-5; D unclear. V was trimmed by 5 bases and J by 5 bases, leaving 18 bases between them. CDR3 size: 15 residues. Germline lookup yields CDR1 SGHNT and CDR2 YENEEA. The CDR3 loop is CASSRVGDGKETQYF. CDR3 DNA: TGTGCCAGCAGCCGGGTTGGGGATGGGAAGGAGACCCAGTACTTC.

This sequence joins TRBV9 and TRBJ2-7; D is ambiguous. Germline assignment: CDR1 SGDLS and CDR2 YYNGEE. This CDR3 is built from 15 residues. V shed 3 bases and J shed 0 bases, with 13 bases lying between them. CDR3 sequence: CASSGPATSSYEQYF. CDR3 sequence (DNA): TGTGCCAGCAGCGGCCCTGCGACAAGCTCCTACGAGCAGTACTTC.

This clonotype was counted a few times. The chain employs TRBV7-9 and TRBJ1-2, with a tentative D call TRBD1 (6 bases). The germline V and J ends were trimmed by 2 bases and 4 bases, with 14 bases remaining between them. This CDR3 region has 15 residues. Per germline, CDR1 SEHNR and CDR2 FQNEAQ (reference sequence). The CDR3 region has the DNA TGTGCCAGCAGCTTAATGACAGGACAACCCTATGGCTACACCTTC. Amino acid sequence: CASSLMTGQPYGYTF.

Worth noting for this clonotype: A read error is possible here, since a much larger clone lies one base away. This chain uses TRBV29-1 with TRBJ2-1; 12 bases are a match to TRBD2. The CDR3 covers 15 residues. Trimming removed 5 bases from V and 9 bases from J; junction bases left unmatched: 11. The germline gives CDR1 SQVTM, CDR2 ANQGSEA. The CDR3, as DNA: TGCAGCGTTACCCCGACTAGCGGGAGATCGAGTGAGCAGTTCTTC. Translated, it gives CSVTPTSGRSSEQFF.

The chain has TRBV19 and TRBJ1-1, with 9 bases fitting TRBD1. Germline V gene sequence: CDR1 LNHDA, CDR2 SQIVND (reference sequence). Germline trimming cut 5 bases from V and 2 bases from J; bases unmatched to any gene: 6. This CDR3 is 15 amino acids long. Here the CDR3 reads CASSYRDRENTEAFF. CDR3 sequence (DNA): TGTGCCAGTAGTTACCGGGACAGGGAAAACACTGAAGCTTTCTTT.

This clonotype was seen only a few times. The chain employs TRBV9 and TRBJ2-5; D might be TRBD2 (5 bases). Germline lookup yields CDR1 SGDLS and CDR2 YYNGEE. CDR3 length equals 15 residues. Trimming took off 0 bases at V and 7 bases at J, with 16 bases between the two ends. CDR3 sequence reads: CASSVAPGVRSTQYF. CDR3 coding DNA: TGTGCCAGCAGCGTAGCTCCCGGGGTACGATCGACCCAGTACTTC.

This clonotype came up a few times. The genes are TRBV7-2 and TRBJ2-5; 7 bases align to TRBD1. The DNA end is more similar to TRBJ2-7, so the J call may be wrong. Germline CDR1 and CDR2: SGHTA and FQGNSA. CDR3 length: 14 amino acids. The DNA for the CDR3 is TGTGCCAGCAGCCTACAGGGGAAGGTGGGCGAGCAGTACTTC. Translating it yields CASSLQGKVGEQYF.

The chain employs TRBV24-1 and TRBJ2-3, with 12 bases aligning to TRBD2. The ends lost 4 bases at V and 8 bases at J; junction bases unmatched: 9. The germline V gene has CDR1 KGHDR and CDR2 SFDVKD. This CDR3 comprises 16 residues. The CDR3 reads CATSDPLAGGPGTQYF. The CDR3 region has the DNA TGTGCCACCAGTGACCCCCTAGCGGGAGGGCCGGGTACGCAGTATTTT.

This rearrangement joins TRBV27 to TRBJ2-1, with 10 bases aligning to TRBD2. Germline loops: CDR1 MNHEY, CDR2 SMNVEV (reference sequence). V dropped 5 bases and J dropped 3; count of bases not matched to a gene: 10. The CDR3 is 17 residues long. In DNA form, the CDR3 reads TGTGCCAGCAGTCCAAGACTAGCGGGCAATGTCTACAATGAGCAGTTCTTC. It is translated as CASSPRLAGNVYNEQFF.

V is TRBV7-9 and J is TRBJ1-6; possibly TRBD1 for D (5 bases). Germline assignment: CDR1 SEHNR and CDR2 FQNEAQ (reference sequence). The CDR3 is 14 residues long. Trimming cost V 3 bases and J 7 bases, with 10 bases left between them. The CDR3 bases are TGTGCCAGCAGCTTTCCAGGGAGGAATTCACCCCTCCACTTT. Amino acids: CASSFPGRNSPLHF.

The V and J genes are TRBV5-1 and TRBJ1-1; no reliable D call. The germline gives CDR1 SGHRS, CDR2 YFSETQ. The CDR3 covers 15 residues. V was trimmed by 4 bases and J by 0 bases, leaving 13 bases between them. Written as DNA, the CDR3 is TGCGCCAGCAGCCACCAGACAACAGTGAACACTGAAGCTTTCTTT. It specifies CASSHQTTVNTEAFF.

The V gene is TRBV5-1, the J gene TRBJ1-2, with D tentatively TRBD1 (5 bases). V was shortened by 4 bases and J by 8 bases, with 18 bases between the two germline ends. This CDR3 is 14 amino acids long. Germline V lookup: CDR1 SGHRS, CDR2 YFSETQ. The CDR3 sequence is CASSPTTGLRGYTF. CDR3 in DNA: TGCGCCAGCAGCCCAACAACGGGGCTACGAGGCTACACCTTC.

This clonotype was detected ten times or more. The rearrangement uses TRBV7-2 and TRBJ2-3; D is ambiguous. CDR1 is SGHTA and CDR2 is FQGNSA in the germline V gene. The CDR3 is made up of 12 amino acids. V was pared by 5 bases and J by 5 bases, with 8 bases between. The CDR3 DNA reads TGTGCCAGCAGCCTCAACCGAGATACGCAGTATTTT. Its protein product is CASSLNRDTQYF.

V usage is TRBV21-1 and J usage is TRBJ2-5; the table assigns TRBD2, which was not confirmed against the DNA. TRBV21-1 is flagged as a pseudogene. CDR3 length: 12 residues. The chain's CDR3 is CLRDGLQETQYF. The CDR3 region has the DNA TGCCTTAGGGACGGCCTTCAAGAGACCCAGTACTTC.

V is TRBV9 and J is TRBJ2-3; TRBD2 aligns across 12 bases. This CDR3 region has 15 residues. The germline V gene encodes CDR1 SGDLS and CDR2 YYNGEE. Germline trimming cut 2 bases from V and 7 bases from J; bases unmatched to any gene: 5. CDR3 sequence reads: CASSVGTSGLYTQYF. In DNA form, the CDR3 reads TGTGCCAGCAGCGTGGGGACTAGCGGGTTATATACGCAGTATTTT.

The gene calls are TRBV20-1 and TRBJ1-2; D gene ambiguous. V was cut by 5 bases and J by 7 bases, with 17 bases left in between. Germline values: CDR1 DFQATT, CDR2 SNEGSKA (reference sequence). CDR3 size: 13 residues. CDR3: CSALDGRSGGYTF. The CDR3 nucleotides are TGCAGTGCTTTGGACGGCAGGTCTGGTGGCTACACCTTC.

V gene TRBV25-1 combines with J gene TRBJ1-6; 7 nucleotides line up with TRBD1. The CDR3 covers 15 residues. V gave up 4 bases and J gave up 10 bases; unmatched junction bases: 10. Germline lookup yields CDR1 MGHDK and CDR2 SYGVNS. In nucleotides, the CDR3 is TGTGCCAGCAGTGCCTACAGGGGTGAGGGATCACCCCTCCACTTT. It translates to CASSAYRGEGSPLHF.

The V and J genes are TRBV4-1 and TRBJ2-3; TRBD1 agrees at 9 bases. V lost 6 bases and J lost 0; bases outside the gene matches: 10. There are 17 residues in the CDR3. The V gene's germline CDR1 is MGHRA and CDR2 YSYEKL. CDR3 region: CASRLQGARASTDTQYF. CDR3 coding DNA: TGCGCCAGCAGGCTACAGGGGGCAAGGGCTAGCACAGATACGCAGTATTTT.

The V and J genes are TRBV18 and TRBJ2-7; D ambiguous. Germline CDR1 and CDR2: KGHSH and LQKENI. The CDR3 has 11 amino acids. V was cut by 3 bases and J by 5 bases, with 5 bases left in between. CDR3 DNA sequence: TGTGCCAGCTCACCCGAGCACGAGCAGTACTTC. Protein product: CASSPEHEQYF.

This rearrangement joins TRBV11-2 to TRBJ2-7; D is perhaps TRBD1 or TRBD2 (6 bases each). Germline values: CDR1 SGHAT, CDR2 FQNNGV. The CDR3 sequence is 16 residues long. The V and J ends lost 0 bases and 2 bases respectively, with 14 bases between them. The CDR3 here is CASSLDERGLPYEQYF. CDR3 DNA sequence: TGTGCCAGCAGCTTAGATGAACGGGGGCTACCCTACGAGCAGTACTTC.

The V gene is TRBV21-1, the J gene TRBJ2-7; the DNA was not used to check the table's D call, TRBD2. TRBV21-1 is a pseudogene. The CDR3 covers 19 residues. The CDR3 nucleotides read TGTGCCAGCAGCGAAGGCCGGACAGGGGGTCTAGCGGGAGACAATGAGCAGTACTTC. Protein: CASSEGRTGGLAGDNEQYF.

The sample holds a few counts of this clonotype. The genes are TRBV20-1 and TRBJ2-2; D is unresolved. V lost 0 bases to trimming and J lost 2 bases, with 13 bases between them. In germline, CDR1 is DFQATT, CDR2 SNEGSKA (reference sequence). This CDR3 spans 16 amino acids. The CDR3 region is CSARDLDLGNTGELFF. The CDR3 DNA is TGCAGTGCTAGAGATCTGGATTTGGGTAACACCGGGGAGCTGTTTTTT.

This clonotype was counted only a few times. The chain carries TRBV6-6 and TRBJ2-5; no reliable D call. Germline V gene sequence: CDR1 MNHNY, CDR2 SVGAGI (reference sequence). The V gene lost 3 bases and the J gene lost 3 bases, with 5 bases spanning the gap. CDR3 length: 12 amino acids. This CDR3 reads CASSYTEETQYF. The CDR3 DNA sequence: TGTGCCAGCAGTTATACCGAAGAGACCCAGTACTTC.

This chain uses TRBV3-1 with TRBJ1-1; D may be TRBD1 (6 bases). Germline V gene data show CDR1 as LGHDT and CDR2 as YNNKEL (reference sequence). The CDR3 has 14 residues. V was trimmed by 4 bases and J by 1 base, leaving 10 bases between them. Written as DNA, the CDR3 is TGTGCCAGCAGCCCTCAGGGGCGGAACACTGAAGCTTTCTTT. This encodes CASSPQGRNTEAFF.

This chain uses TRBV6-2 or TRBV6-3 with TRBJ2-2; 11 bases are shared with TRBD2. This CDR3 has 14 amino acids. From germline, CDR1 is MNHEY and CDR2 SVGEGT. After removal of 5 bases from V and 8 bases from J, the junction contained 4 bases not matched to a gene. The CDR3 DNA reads TGTGCCAGCAGTCCTAGCGGGAGGAGAGGGGAGCTGTTTTTT. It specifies CASSPSGRRGELFF.

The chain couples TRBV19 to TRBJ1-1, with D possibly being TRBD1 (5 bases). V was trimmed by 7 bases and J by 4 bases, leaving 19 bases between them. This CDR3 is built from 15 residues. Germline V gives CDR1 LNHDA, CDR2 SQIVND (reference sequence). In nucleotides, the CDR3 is TGTGCCAGTACCAAATGGCAGGGCCTGGGCACTGAAGCTTTCTTT. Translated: CASTKWQGLGTEAFF. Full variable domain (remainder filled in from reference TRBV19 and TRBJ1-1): DGGITQSPKYLFRKEGQNVTLSCEQNLNHDAMYWYRQDPGQGLRLIYYSQIVNDFQKGDIAEGYSVSREKKESFPLTVTSAQKNPTAFYLCASTKWQGLGTEAFFGQGTRLTVV.

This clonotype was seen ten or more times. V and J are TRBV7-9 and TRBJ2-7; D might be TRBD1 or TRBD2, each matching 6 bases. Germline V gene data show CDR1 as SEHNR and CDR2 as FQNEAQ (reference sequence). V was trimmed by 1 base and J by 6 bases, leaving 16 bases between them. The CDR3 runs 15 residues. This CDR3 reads CASSLGAQGLGEQYF. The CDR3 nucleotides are TGTGCCAGCAGCTTAGGGGCACAGGGACTGGGCGAGCAGTACTTC.

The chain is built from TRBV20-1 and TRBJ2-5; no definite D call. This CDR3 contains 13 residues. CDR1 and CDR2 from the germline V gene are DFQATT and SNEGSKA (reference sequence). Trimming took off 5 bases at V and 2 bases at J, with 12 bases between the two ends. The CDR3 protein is CSAGGSGQETQYF. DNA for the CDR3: TGCAGTGCTGGTGGGTCCGGGCAAGAGACCCAGTACTTC.

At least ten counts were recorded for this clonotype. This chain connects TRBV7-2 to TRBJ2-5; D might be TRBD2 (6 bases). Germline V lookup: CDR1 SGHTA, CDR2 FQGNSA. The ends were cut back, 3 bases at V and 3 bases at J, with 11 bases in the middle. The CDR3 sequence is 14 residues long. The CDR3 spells CASSLASVKETQYF. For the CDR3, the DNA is TGTGCCAGCAGCTTGGCTAGCGTTAAAGAGACCCAGTACTTC. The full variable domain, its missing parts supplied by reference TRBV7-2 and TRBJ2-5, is GAGVSQSPSNKVTEKGKDVELRCDPISGHTALYWYRQSLGQGLEFLIYFQGNSAPDKSGLPSDRFSAERTGGSVSTLTIQRTQQEDSAVYLCASSLASVKETQYFGPGTRLLVL.

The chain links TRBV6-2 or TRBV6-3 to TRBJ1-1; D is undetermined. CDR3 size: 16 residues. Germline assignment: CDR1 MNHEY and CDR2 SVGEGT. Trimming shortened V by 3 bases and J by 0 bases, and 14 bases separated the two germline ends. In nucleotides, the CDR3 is TGTGCCAGCAGTTATGGTCAGCGCAGGTTGAACACTGAAGCTTTCTTT. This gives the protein CASSYGQRRLNTEAFF.